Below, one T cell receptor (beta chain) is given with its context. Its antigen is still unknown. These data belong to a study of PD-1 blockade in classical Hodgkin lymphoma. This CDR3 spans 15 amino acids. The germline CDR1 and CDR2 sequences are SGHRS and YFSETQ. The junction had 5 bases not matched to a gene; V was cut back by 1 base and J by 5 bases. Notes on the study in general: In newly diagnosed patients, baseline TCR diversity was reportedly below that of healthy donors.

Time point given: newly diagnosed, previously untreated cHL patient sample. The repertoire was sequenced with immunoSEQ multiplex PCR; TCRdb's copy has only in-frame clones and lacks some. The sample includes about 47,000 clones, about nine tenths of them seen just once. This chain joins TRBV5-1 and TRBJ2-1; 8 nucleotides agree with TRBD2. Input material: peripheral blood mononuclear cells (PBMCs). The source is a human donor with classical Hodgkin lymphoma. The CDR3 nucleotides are TGCGCCAGCAGCTTGTTTTCCGGGAGGGACAATGAGCAGTTCTTC. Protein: CASSLFSGRDNEQFF.